Only a few counts were recorded for the clone carrying this TCR beta chain. This CDR3 is 15 amino acids long. V lost 1 base and J 2 bases, leaving 9 bases between the germline ends. CDR1 and CDR2 from the germline V gene are MNHNS and SASEGT. The repertoire was sequenced with immunoSEQ multiplex PCR; TCRdb's copy has only in-frame clones and lacks some. The data hold a few hundred thousand clones, with roughly nine tenths observed a single time. The sample comes from a study of blood T cell repertoires in COVID-19. Study-wide context: Researchers got acute and convalescent COVID-19 samples from the United States, Italy and Spain.

This study enrolled people aged about 18 to 100 from 20 to 25 US geographic areas. The V and J genes are TRBV6-1 and TRBJ1-5; a weak D match, TRBD1 (6 bases). This clonotype was sampled from a human donor in a cohort exposed to, infected with or recovered from COVID-19 (not recorded which). The donor label of this sample is uncertain. Sequencing was carried out using PBMCs or T cells enriched from blood (not recorded which). The CDR3 loop reads CASSEDPGGNQPQHF. The CDR3 nucleotides read TGTGCCAGCAGTGAAGACCCAGGGGGCAATCAGCCCCAGCATTTT.